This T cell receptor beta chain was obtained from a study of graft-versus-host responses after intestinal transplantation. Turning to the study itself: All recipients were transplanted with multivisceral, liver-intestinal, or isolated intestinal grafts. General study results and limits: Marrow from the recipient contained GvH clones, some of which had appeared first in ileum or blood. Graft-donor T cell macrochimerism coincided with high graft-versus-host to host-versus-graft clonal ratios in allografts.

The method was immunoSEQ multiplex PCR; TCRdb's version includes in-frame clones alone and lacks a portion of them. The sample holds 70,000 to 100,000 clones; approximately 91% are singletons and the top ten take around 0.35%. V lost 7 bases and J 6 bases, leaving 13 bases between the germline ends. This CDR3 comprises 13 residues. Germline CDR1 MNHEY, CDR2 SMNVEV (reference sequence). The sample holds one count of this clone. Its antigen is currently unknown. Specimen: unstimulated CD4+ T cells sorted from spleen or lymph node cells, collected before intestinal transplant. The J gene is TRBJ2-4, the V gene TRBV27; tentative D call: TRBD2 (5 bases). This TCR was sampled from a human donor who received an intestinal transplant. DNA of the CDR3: TGTGCCAGCACCACGGAGGTTGGAAACATTCAGTACTTC. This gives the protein CASTTEVGNIQYF.